This T cell receptor (beta chain) was retrieved from a study of T cell changes during pregnancy in multiple sclerosis. Sequencing used immunoSEQ multiplex PCR; TCRdb keeps in-frame clones, though not all of them. Here the sample spans approximately 92,000 clones, roughly 90% being singletons. Germline V lookup: CDR1 LNHDA, CDR2 SQIVND (reference sequence). Unmatched junction bases numbered 7, after V lost 7 bases and J lost 0 bases. The CDR3 is 15 amino acids. This chain connects TRBV19 to TRBJ2-7; TRBD2 matches 9 bases. This receptor was taken from a female donor with multiple sclerosis, enrolled in a pregnancy study. The sequenced sample was peripheral blood, obtained in the first trimester of pregnancy. CDR3 bases: TGTGCCAGTACCCGGGGTAGCGGGAGCTCCTACGAGCAGTACTTC. Protein: CASTRGSGSSYEQYF.